The source of this T cell receptor beta chain is a study of OX40 agonist ivuxolimab in advanced cancers. The germline V gene has CDR1 MDHEN and CDR2 SYDVKM. The CDR3 totals 14 residues. With 3 bases removed from V and 7 bases from J, the gap between germline ends came to 10 bases. TCRdb's copy holds only in-frame clones and misses some; the assay was immunoSEQ multiplex PCR. The sample gives about 48,000 clones, about nine tenths of which show up once; roughly three fifths is in the top ten. This clone was counted a single time. The origin of this receptor is an adult with an advanced solid tumor such as melanoma, head and neck, liver or kidney cancer. The V and J genes are TRBV28 and TRBJ1-6, with unresolved D. Sequencing used CD4+ or CD8+ T cells sorted from blood, obtained in a trial of the OX40 agonist ivuxolimab. Written as DNA, the CDR3 is TGTGCCAGCAGTTTTCGTTCGAGGAATTCACCCCTCCACTTT. Translated: CASSFRSRNSPLHF.